The T cell receptor beta chain described here comes from a study of blood T cell repertoires in COVID-19. In the study overall: There were acute and convalescent COVID-19 samples, and they came from the United States, Italy and Spain. PBMCs, B-cell-depleted T cells, or T cells were the source of the cDNA or gDNA that made up the material.

Authors' analysis steps: By means of reference gene primer amplification, nucleated cell counts were estimated. Profiling relied on immunoSEQ multiplex PCR, and the TCRdb table lists in-frame clones only, not all of them. V and J calls and clone size are those listed in that table; D and trimming were worked out from the DNA. The table lists some 74,000 clones, around 89% of them singletons. Germline lookup yields CDR1 MGHRA and CDR2 YSYEKL. After removal of 1 base from V and 4 bases from J, the junction contained 15 bases not matched to a gene. This CDR3 contains 19 residues. This sequence originates from a woman aged 80 or over with acute or convalescent COVID-19. Sequencing was carried out using peripheral blood. This sequence joins TRBV4-1 and TRBJ2-2, with 7 bases matching TRBD1. The CDR3 loop reads CASSQAGLGTVGVTGELFF. The CDR3 DNA sequence: TGCGCCAGCAGCCAAGCGGGTTTGGGGACAGTTGGCGTCACCGGGGAGCTGTTTTTT.